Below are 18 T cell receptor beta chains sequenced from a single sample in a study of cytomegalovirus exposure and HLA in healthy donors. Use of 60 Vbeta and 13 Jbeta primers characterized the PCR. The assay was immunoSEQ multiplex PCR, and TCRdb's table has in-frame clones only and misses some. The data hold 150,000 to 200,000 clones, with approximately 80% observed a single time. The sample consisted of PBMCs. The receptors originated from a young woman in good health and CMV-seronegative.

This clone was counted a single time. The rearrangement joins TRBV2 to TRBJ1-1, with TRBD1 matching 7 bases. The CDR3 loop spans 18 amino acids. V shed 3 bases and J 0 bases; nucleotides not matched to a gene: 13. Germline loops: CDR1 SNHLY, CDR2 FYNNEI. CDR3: CASSEMGQNNRMNTEAFF. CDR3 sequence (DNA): TGTGCCAGCAGTGAGATGGGACAGAATAACCGCATGAACACTGAAGCTTTCTTT.

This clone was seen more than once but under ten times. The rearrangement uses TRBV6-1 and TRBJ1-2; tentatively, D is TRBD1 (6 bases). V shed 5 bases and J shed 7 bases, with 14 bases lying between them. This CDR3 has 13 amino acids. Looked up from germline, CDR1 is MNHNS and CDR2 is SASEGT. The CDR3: CASSFGQLTGYTF. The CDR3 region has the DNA TGTGCCAGCAGTTTCGGACAGCTTACTGGCTACACCTTC.

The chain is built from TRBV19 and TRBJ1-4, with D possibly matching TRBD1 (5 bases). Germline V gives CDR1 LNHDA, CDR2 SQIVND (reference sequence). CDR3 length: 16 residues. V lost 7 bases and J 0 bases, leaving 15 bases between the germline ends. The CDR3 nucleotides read TGTGCCAGTACAAAGGGGCGGTTTGCAACTAATGAAAAACTGTTTTTT. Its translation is CASTKGRFATNEKLFF.

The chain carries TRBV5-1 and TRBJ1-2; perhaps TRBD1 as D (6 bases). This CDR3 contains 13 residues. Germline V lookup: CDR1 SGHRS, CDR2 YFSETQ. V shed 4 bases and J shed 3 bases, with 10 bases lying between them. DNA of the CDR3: TGCGCCAGCAGCGGGGGCGCTGACTATGGCTACACCTTC. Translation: CASSGGADYGYTF. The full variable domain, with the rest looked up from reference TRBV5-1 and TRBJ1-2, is KAGVTQTPRYLIKTRGQQVTLSCSPISGHRSVSWYQQTPGQGLQFLFEYFSETQRNKGNFPGRFSGRQFSNSRSEMNVSTLELGDSALYLCASSGGADYGYTFGSGTRLTVV.

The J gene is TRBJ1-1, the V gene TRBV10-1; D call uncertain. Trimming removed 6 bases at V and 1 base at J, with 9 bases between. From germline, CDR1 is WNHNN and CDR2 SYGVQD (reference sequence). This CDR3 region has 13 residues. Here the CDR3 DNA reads TGCGCCAGCAGGAATAACAAGAACACTGAAGCTTTCTTT. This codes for CASRNNKNTEAFF.

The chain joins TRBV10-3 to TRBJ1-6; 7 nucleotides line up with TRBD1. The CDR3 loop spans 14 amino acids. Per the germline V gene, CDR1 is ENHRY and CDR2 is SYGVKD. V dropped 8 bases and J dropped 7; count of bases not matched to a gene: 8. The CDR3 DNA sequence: TGTGCCATCTCATTAGGACAGGAGAATTCACCCCTCCACTTT. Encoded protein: CAISLGQENSPLHF.

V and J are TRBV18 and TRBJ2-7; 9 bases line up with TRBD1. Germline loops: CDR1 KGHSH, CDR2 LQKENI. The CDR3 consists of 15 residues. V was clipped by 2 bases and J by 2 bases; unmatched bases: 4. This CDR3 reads CASSPAGQGAYEQYF. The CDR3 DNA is TGTGCCAGCTCACCAGCGGGACAGGGTGCCTACGAGCAGTACTTC.

CDR3 protein: CASSKAIDEQGIRGGSAFF. The CDR3 DNA is TGTGCCAGCAGCAAAGCGATAGATGAACAGGGTATTCGCGGAGGATCAGCTTTCTTT. The rearrangement uses TRBV21-1 and TRBJ1-1; the table gives TRBD1 as D, unverified against the DNA. TRBV21-1 is recorded as a pseudogene. This CDR3 region has 19 residues.

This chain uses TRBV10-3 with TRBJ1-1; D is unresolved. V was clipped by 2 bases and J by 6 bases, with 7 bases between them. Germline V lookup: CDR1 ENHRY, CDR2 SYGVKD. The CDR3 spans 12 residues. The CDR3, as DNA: TGTGCCATCAGTGAGGGGAGGGCTGAAGCTTTCTTT. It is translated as CAISEGRAEAFF.

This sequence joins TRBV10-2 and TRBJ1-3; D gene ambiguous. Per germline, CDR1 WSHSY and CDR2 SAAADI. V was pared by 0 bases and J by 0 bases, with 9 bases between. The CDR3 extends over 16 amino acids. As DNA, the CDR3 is TGCGCCAGCAGTGAGTCAGGCAGGAACTCTGGAAACACCATATATTTT. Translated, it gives CASSESGRNSGNTIYF.

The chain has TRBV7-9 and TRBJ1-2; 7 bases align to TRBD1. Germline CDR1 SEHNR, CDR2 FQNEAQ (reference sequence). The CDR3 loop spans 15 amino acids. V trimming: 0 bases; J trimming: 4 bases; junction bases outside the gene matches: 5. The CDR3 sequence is CASSLAGAGGYGYTF. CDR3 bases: TGTGCCAGCAGCTTAGCAGGGGCAGGGGGCTATGGCTACACCTTC.

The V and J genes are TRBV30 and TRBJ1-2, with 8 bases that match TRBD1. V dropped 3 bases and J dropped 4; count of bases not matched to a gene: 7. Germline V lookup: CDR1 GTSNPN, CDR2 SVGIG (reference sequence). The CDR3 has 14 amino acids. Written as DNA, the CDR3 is TGTGCCTGGAGGGCCAGGGGGCGAATCTATGGCTACACCTTC. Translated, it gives CAWRARGRIYGYTF. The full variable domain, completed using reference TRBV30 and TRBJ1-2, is SQTIHQWPATLVQPVGSPLSLECTVEGTSNPNLYWYRQAAGRGLQLLFYSVGIGQISSEVPQNLSASRPQDRQFILSSKKLLLSDSGFYLCAWRARGRIYGYTFGSGTRLTVV.

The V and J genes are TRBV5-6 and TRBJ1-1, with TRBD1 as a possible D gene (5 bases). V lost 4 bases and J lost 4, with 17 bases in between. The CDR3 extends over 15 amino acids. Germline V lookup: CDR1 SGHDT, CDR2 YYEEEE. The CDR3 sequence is CASSGAGRASTEAFF. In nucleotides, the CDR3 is TGTGCCAGCAGCGGAGCAGGGAGGGCGAGCACTGAAGCTTTCTTT.

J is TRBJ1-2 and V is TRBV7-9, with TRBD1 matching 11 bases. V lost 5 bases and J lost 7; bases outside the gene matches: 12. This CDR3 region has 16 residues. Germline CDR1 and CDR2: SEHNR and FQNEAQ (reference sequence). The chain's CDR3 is CASSPWTGGAFGGYTF. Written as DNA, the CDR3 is TGTGCCAGCAGCCCGTGGACAGGGGGCGCTTTTGGTGGCTACACCTTC.

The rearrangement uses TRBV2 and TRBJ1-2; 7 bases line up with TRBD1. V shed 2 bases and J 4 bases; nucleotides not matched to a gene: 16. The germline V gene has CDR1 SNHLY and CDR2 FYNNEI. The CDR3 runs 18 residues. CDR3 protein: CASSEIPQTGRNSYGYTF. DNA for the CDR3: TGTGCCAGCAGTGAAATCCCCCAGACAGGGCGAAATAGCTATGGCTACACCTTC.

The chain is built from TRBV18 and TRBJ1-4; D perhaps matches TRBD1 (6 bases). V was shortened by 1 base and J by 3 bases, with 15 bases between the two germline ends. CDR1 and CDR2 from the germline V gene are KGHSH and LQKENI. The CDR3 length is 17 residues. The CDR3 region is CASSPRSRGTANEKLFF. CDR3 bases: TGTGCCAGCTCACCACGCTCCAGGGGTACGGCTAATGAAAAACTGTTTTTT.

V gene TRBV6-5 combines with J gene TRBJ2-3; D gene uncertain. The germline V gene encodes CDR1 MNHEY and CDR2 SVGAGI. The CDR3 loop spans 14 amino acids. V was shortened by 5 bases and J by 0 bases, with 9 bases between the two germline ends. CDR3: CASSAIPSTDTQYF. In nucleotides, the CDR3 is TGTGCCAGCAGTGCGATCCCTAGCACAGATACGCAGTATTTT.

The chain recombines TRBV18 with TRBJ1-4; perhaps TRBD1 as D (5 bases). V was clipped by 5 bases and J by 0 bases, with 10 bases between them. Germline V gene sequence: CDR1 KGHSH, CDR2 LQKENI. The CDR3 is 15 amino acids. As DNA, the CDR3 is TGTGCCAGCTCATTAAACAGGCCAACTAATGAAAAACTGTTTTTT. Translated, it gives CASSLNRPTNEKLFF.